These 7 T cell receptor beta chains were sequenced from one sample in a study of human T cells and chemical hapten exposure. Whole blood, unfractionated, served as the material for total RNA extraction. MiXCR, run by TCRdb on the 5' RACE reads, gives a single entry per CDR3 protein. Among 65,000 to 90,000 distinct CDR3 sequences listed, about 16% were seen once. The receptors were gathered from a female donor in good health.

CDR3 protein: CASSGAVMTGVTDTQYF. CDR3 DNA sequence: TGTGCCAGCAGCGGTGCCGTGATGACAGGGGTCACAGATACGCAGTATTTT. J is TRBJ2-3 and V is TRBV7-9; 8 nucleotides agree with TRBD1. Germline V CDR1 and CDR2: SEHNR, FQNEAQ (reference sequence). The CDR3 contains 17 residues. The trim removed 5 bases at V and 2 bases at J, leaving 12 bases unmatched. The whole variable domain, remainder taken from reference TRBV7-9 and TRBJ2-3, is DTGVSQNPRHKITKRGQNVTFRCDPISEHNRLYWYRQTLGQGPEFLTYFQNEAQLEKSRLLSDRFSAERPKGSFSTLEIQRTEQGDSAMYLCASSGAVMTGVTDTQYFGPGTRLTVL.

This chain joins TRBV14 and TRBJ2-1, with TRBD2 matching over 7 bases. The CDR3 length is 16 residues. Germline V gene sequence: CDR1 SGHDN, CDR2 FVKESK. The J segment lost 7 bases and the V segment lost 0 bases, leaving 9 bases of the junction unmatched. In nucleotides, the CDR3 is TGTGCCAGCAGCCAAGATAAAGCGGGAAAAGAGAATGAGCAGTTCTTC. Protein product: CASSQDKAGKENEQFF.

This chain joins TRBV19 and TRBJ2-6, with 7 bases lining up with TRBD1. The germline gives CDR1 LNHDA, CDR2 SQIVND (reference sequence). V lost 5 bases to trimming and J lost 0 bases; unmatched junction nucleotides: 7. This CDR3 is built from 17 residues. The CDR3 spells CASSQYRGASGANVLTF. The CDR3 bases are TGTGCCAGTAGTCAATACAGGGGAGCCTCTGGGGCCAACGTCCTGACTTTC.

The rearrangement uses TRBV30 and TRBJ1-5; tentative D call: TRBD1 (5 bases). The length of the CDR3 is 13 residues. Germline CDR1 and CDR2: GTSNPN and SVGIG (reference sequence). V was trimmed by 2 bases and J by 4 bases, leaving 9 bases between them. CDR3 coding DNA: TGTGCCTGGAGTATCAGGGAAAATCAGCCCCAGCATTTT. Encoded protein: CAWSIRENQPQHF.

V and J are TRBV3-1 and TRBJ2-2; D remains ambiguous. V lost 1 base and J lost 5, with 5 bases in between. In germline, CDR1 is LGHDT, CDR2 YNNKEL (reference sequence). The CDR3 contains 13 residues. The CDR3 protein is CASSQVMTGELFF. CDR3 DNA: TGTGCCAGCAGCCAAGTTATGACCGGGGAGCTGTTTTTT.

This clonotype has at least ten counts. The junction departs from the called germline gene at one end, perhaps through a read error. This chain joins TRBV5-1 and TRBJ2-5; 10 bases are shared with TRBD1. The CDR3 totals 15 residues. Germline CDR1 and CDR2: SGHRS and YFSETQ. The CDR3, as DNA: TGTGCCAGCAGCTTGGCAGGGACAGGGGAAGAGACCCAGTACTTC. It encodes CASSLAGTGEETQYF.

Ten or more counts support this clonotype. The chain joins TRBV2 to TRBJ2-4, with unresolved D. The length of the CDR3 is 14 residues. Germline CDR1 reads SNHLY; CDR2 reads FYNNEI. V shed 7 bases and J shed 6 bases, with 16 bases lying between them. DNA of the CDR3: TGTGCCAGCATGCCCCTTCCAGACTTAAACATTCAGTACTTC. As protein: CASMPLPDLNIQYF.